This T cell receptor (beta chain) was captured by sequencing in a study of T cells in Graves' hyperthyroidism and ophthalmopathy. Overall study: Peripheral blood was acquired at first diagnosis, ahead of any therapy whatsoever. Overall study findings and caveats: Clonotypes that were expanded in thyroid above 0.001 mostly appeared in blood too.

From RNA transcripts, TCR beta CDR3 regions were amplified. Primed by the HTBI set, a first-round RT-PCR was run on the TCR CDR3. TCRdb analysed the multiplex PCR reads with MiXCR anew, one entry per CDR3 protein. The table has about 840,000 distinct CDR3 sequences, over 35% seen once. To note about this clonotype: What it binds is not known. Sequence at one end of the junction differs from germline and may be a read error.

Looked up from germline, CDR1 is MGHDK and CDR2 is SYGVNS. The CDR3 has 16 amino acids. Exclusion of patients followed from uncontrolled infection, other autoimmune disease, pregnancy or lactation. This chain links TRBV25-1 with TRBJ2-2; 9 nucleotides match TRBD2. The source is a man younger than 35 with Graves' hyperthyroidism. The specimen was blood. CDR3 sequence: CDSTLLSGGNTGELFF. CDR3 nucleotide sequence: TGTGACAGCACCCTCCTTAGCGGGGGGAACACCGGGGAGCTGTTTTTT.